The table lists the clone carrying this T cell receptor beta chain with a few counts. It was RNA transcripts that yielded the amplified TCR beta CDR3 regions. A set of HTBI primers served as the primers for a first-round RT-PCR of the TCR CDR3. Using its own MiXCR run on the multiplex PCR reads, TCRdb lists one record per CDR3 protein. The sample has 250,000 to 400,000 distinct CDR3 sequences, approximately 14% seen once. The data originate from a study of T cells in Graves' hyperthyroidism and ophthalmopathy. Losses at the gene ends were 5 bases for V and 2 bases for J; bases not matched to a gene: 4. Germline-derived CDR1 and CDR2 are DFQATT and SNEGSKA (reference sequence). CDR3 length: 14 residues.

This TCR derives from a woman aged 35 to 49 with Graves' ophthalmopathy. Sequencing was done on a sample of blood. This rearrangement joins TRBV20-1 to TRBJ2-3, with TRBD1 identical over 10 bases. The CDR3 is CSAPGQGNTDTQYF. CDR3 coding DNA: TGCAGTGCTCCGGGACAGGGGAACACAGATACGCAGTATTTT.